These 19 T cell receptor beta chains share one sample of origin, sequenced in a study of CD4 T cells in relation to SARS-CoV-2 and coronaviruses. Before the COVID-19 pandemic, during about 2011-2018, CD4+ T cells were taken from unexposed donors. Isolation of CD4+ T cells took place after about 9 days in culture. Generated by immunoSEQ multiplex PCR, the TCRdb table keeps only in-frame clones and is missing some. The sample holds around 22,000 clones, under 85% seen once. The antigens of these receptors remain unknown. Sequences were obtained from CD4+ T cells from PBMCs, cultured in vitro. The receptors shown here come from a human donor in good health.

This CDR3 is CASSLLGQGSAGSGNTIYF. The DNA for the CDR3 is TGCGCCAGCAGCTTGCTCGGACAGGGAAGTGCTGGCTCTGGAAACACCATATATTTT. This chain connects TRBV5-1 to TRBJ1-3; 8 nucleotides match TRBD1. The CDR3 runs 19 residues. In germline, CDR1 is SGHRS, CDR2 YFSETQ. J was trimmed by 0 bases and V by 1 base; bases with no gene match: 12.

The chain employs TRBV4-1 and TRBJ2-1; the D call may be TRBD1 or TRBD2 (5 bases each). The CDR3 covers 20 residues. Deletions cut 4 bases from V and 9 bases from J, with 34 bases between. Germline loops: CDR1 MGHRA, CDR2 YSYEKL. CDR3 sequence: CASSLTPLYPSGVERGEQFF. The CDR3 bases are TGCGCCAGCAGCCTAACTCCTCTGTACCCGTCGGGCGTTGAGAGGGGTGAGCAGTTCTTC.

The genes are TRBV2 and TRBJ1-5; 7 bases line up with TRBD1. The CDR3 is 14 amino acids. Germline CDR1 SNHLY, CDR2 FYNNEI. V lost 7 bases, J lost 5 bases, and 8 bases stayed unmatched. DNA of the CDR3: TGTGCCAGCACGGAGGGGGCGGTTGATCAGCCCCAGCATTTT. Translation: CASTEGAVDQPQHF.

J is TRBJ2-3 and V is TRBV3-1 (or the pseudogene TRBV3-2); 12 bases line up with TRBD1. The CDR3 covers 15 residues. V lost 1 base and J lost 7; bases outside the gene matches: 3. Per germline, CDR1 LGHDT and CDR2 YNNKEL (reference sequence). The CDR3 is CASSQGGQGAYTQYF. In DNA, the CDR3 is TGTGCCAGCAGCCAAGGGGGACAGGGGGCTTATACGCAGTATTTT.

J is TRBJ2-7 and V is TRBV15; D gene ambiguous. Per germline, CDR1 LNHNV and CDR2 YYDKDF (reference sequence). The CDR3 contains 12 residues. Between the trimmed V and J ends, which lost 3 bases and 3 bases, there was a span of 6 bases. CDR3 coding DNA: TGTGCCACCAGCAGGGGAAACTACGAGCAGTACTTC. This gives the protein CATSRGNYEQYF.

This chain connects TRBV7-9 to TRBJ2-7; 7 bases are shared with TRBD1. J was trimmed by 3 bases and V by 5 bases; bases with no gene match: 7. The germline V gene has CDR1 SEHNR and CDR2 FQNEAQ (reference sequence). The CDR3 is made up of 14 amino acids. CDR3 in amino acids: CASSPRDRVYEQYF. Here the CDR3 DNA reads TGTGCCAGCAGCCCCCGGGACAGAGTCTACGAGCAGTACTTC.

This clone is labeled as medium-sized. The chain is built from TRBV5-8 and TRBJ2-1, with TRBD2 matching over 11 bases. This CDR3 is built from 17 residues. The V gene end was trimmed by 0 bases and the J gene end by 5 bases; junction bases not matched to a gene: 7. Germline CDR1 SGHTS, CDR2 YDEGEE. As DNA, the CDR3 is TGTGCCAGCAGCTTGGATTCGAGGGGACTAGCGGACAATGAGCAGTTCTTC. Amino acid sequence: CASSLDSRGLADNEQFF. The full variable domain, with the rest looked up from reference TRBV5-8 and TRBJ2-1, is EAGVTQSPTHLIKTRGQQATLRCSPISGHTSVYWYQQALGLGLQFLLWYDEGEERNRGNFPPRFSGRQFPNYSSELNVNALELEDSALYLCASSLDSRGLADNEQFFGPGTRLTVL.

The gene calls are TRBV10-2 and TRBJ1-1; D uncertain. Trimming shortened V by 4 bases and J by 5 bases, and 5 bases separated the two germline ends. The CDR3 length is 11 residues. Germline CDR1 and CDR2: WSHSY and SAAADI. The chain's CDR3 is CASSGMTEAFF. For the CDR3, the DNA is TGCGCCAGCAGTGGAATGACTGAAGCTTTCTTT.

This chain links TRBV30 with TRBJ2-2; unclear D gene. V was trimmed by 2 bases and J by 2 bases, leaving 18 bases between them. This CDR3 is 17 amino acids long. Germline V lookup: CDR1 GTSNPN, CDR2 SVGIG (reference sequence). The CDR3 DNA reads TGTGCCTGGAGTCCCCACCCCTTACGACGAAACACCGGGGAGCTGTTTTTT. This sequence encodes CAWSPHPLRRNTGELFF.

The chain joins TRBV18 to TRBJ1-6, with D perhaps TRBD1 (6 bases). CDR1 and CDR2 from the germline V gene are KGHSH and LQKENI. The CDR3 loop spans 16 amino acids. Trimming pared 2 bases from V and 6 bases from J, leaving 14 bases between. The CDR3, as DNA: TGTGCCAGCTCACCAACGGCAGGGGATAGTAATTCACCCCTCCACTTT. It encodes CASSPTAGDSNSPLHF.

This clone was observed once. This chain joins TRBV5-4 and TRBJ2-7; TRBD1 matches at 7 bases. Germline lookup yields CDR1 SGHNT and CDR2 YYREEE (reference sequence). The CDR3 sequence is 15 residues long. V was pared by 4 bases and J by 6 bases, with 13 bases of the junction left unmatched. The CDR3 loop reads CASSTRDRLSSEQYF. The CDR3 DNA reads as TGTGCCAGCAGCACCCGGGACAGACTAAGCTCCGAGCAGTACTTC.

The V call is TRBV19, the J call TRBJ2-5, with D possibly being TRBD1 (5 bases). The CDR3 is made up of 13 amino acids. Germline V gene sequence: CDR1 LNHDA, CDR2 SQIVND (reference sequence). Trimming took off 8 bases at V and 2 bases at J, with 12 bases between the two ends. CDR3 nucleotides: TGTGCCAGTGGACAAACAGGACAAGAGACCCAGTACTTC. Translating it yields CASGQTGQETQYF.

The rearrangement links TRBV7-9 to TRBJ2-1; D gene ambiguous. Per germline, CDR1 SEHNR and CDR2 FQNEAQ (reference sequence). Trimming left V 5 bases short and J 3 bases short, with 14 bases between. The CDR3 loop spans 15 amino acids. CDR3 DNA sequence: TGTGCCAGCAGCATGTGGTCAGGCAGCTACAATGAGCAGTTCTTC. Translated: CASSMWSGSYNEQFF.

This chain uses TRBV6-4 with TRBJ2-7, with no clear D. Per germline, CDR1 MRHNA and CDR2 SNTAGT. The CDR3 is 11 residues long. V was trimmed by 7 bases and J by 3 bases, leaving 7 bases between them. The CDR3 DNA reads as TGTGCCAGCATATTTCTCTACGAGCAGTACTTC. Translating it yields CASIFLYEQYF.

The CDR3 coding sequence is TGTGCCAGCTCACCACCTGTTGGTGTCGGTGGAAGCACCGGGGAGCTGTTTTTT. This codes for CASSPPVGVGGSTGELFF. The rearrangement joins TRBV18 to TRBJ2-2; D unresolved. CDR1 KGHSH and CDR2 LQKENI come from the germline V gene. The CDR3 covers 18 residues. Trimming shortened V by 0 bases and J by 4 bases, and 18 bases separated the two germline ends.

This clone was counted between two and nine times. This chain links TRBV2 with TRBJ1-6, with a possible D match to TRBD1 (6 bases). Germline CDR1 SNHLY, CDR2 FYNNEI. The germline V and J ends were trimmed by 6 bases and 6 bases, with 12 bases remaining between them. This CDR3 has 14 amino acids. The CDR3, as DNA: TGTGCCAGCAGGGAAACAGGGATTAATTCACCCCTCCACTTT. Amino acids: CASRETGINSPLHF.

This chain connects TRBV19 to TRBJ2-5; the D is unclear. Germline lookup yields CDR1 LNHDA and CDR2 SQIVND (reference sequence). Trimming took off 1 base at V and 2 bases at J, with 5 bases between the two ends. This CDR3 contains 13 residues. CDR3 amino acids: CASSIGTQETQYF. Written as DNA, the CDR3 is TGTGCCAGTAGTATAGGAACACAAGAGACCCAGTACTTC.

The CDR3, as DNA: TGTGCCAGCAGCAGAGGCGCAGGGCTCCCCTATGGCTACACCTTC. Protein product: CASSRGAGLPYGYTF. The chain couples TRBV14 to TRBJ1-2, with a weak D call TRBD1 (5 bases). The CDR3 contains 15 residues. CDR1 and CDR2 (germline): SGHDN, FVKESK. The V and J ends lost 5 bases and 4 bases respectively, with 17 bases between them. Looking up the rest from reference TRBV14 and TRBJ1-2 gives the full variable domain: EAGVTQFPSHSVIEKGQTVTLRCDPISGHDNLYWYRRVMGKEIKFLLHFVKESKQDESGMPNNRFLAERTGGTYSTLKVQPAELEDSGVYFCASSRGAGLPYGYTFGSGTRLTVV.

The V call is TRBV30, the J call TRBJ1-6, with 7 bases identical to TRBD1. CDR1 GTSNPN and CDR2 SVGIG come from the germline V gene (reference sequence). Trimming cost V 1 base and J 9 bases; bases outside gene matches: 12. The CDR3 sequence is 16 residues long. The CDR3 DNA sequence: TGTGCCTGGAGTGGGGTCCGGGCAGGGGGAGGTTCACCCCTCCACTTT. Protein: CAWSGVRAGGGSPLHF.